This record concerns one T cell receptor beta chain sequence. Its specific antigen is unknown. No per-base quality is available; no much larger clone lies one base away. The source of the sample is a study of cytomegalovirus exposure and HLA in healthy donors (dated by TCRdb to the late 2010s). Regarding the study in general: In an earlier analysis of 587 of the donors, under 300 Gb of sequence data and 117 million unique TCR beta sequences from about 179 million T cells were reported. About 280 gigabases of sequencing data and roughly 81 million unique TCR sequences made up an early release that covered under 750 HLA-typed donors. The genetic ancestry cluster associated with self-reported Caucasian donors included around four fifths of the 350 to 500 genotyped donors. The aim of the study was to test whether cataloging public T cell receptors could identify signatures of past pathogen exposure. The T cell repertoires of several hundred subjects were profiled by immunosequencing and related to cytomegalovirus serostatus. Along with the roughly 700-subject first cohort, a separate validation cohort of some 130 different subjects was used. High-throughput TCR immunosequencing, statistical association of individual TCRs with disease status, and machine learning were combined to predict cytomegalovirus infection status. To study patterns of TCR occurrence, a later analysis re-analyzed previously published TCR beta repertoires from more than 550 donors and added high-resolution HLA genotyping. Rather than drawing on any new phenotypic data, the later analysis identified candidate immune exposures from TCR beta sequences and the way those sequences occurred across donors. An earlier analysis of some 600 of the donors applied high-throughput TCR beta sequencing to assess whether each TCR beta V gene segment acted as functional or pseudogenic. Alongside the repertoire data, information on donor age, sex, ethnicity and CMV serostatus was compiled. Genome-wide SNP genotypes for about 65% of the roughly 670 donors were used in a later genetic analysis, which treated that subset as a discovery cohort. All discovery cohort repertoires had been generated on a single sequencing platform. Class I and class II HLA loci were covered by the typing at four-digit resolution. The number of donors typed differed by locus, with 629-630 for A, B, C, DRB1 and DQB1, 522 for DQA1, nearly 610 for DPA1, and roughly 450 for DPB1. Because of strong linkage in the cohort, 4 to 6 DR-DQ haplotypes were treated as single units for association and clustering. On average, approximately 250,000 unique TCR beta nucleotide sequences were sequenced per donor among 350 to 400 genotyped donors of the cohort, with roughly 19% of those sequences being non-productive. What the work shows at the level of the full study, not this receptor alone: Assigning TCR associations to individual alleles was difficult when HLA alleles, especially DR and DQ, strongly co-occurred. In vitro tests confirmed that a few of the cytomegalovirus-associated TCR beta chains recognize cytomegalovirus antigens. The sequencing pipeline was judged likely to have produced a cluster of highly shared sequence variants as a technical artifact. V-gene and J-gene trimming of TCR beta chains was associated with a missense DCLRE1C variant in a later genetic analysis, and the association was replicated in an independent cohort. The only immune exposure information available for the cohort was CMV serostatus. Cytomegalovirus status was reported to be diagnosed by the classifier with high specificity and sensitivity in both the original and validation cohorts. Broadly in line with IMGT annotations, most TCR beta V segments showed up in productive rearrangements about 90% or about 30% of the time in an earlier analysis of roughly 590 of the donors. The authors suggested that the approach could potentially be extended to other disease states and immunological phenotypes. The study listed 150 to 200 TCR beta chains as associated with cytomegalovirus. In a later analysis, most CMV-associated TCR beta chains were found to appear HLA-restricted, with HLA associations seemingly driven largely by CMV exposure. A later analysis found that HLA-associated TCR beta chains were more clonally expanded and had lower generation probabilities than equally common non-associated chains. According to a later analysis, TCR association rates differed among HLA loci, with DRB1 alleles showing the most associated TCRs and HLA-C alleles showing the fewest. In a later analysis, several top co-occurrence clusters were reported to appear linked to parvovirus B19, influenza, CMV and Epstein-Barr virus. In this cohort, only TCR beta chains were sequenced, and detectable features were limited by the absence of alpha or paired-chain data. Correlated functional status among segregating V segments might reflect linkage disequilibrium, but an unknown experimental factor could not be ruled out. Some IMGT-functional V segments, including TRBV6-2 and TRBV6-3, could not be distinguished by the 87-base-pair reads and were therefore excluded. Because HLA typing was unavailable for some donors at each locus, only the typed subset was used in association tests. While some public TCRs were present in many individuals, most TCR sequences turned up only very rarely across donors. A further reported finding was that TCR beta sequences accurately predicted the HLA-A and HLA-B alleles for most subjects in the first cohort. A later genetic analysis reported fewer N-insertions in productive TCRs among donors in an Asian-associated ancestry cluster than the roughly 620-donor mean. In a later analysis, some 18,000 TCR beta sequences were associated with specific HLA alleles at a false discovery rate of 0.05. Roughly uniform sequencing depth across donors was assumed in presence/absence analyses, although this assumption may not hold. Because counts were too low, about 15 rarely observed V segments, including chromosome 9 orphons, were left out of the earlier analysis of 587 of the donors.

The method behind the library was the immunoSEQ multiplex PCR assay. For the multiplex PCR, a mixture combining 60 forward primers for TCR Vbeta segments and 13 reverse primers for TCR Jbeta segments was used. A multiplex PCR assay on genomic DNA amplified the CDR3 region of rearranged TCR beta genes. On the Illumina HiSeq System, the amplified TCR beta libraries were sequenced as 87-base-pair reads. The paper's data handling went like this. In a later analysis, some 80 million unique TCR beta chains were counted across the approximately 620 repertoires, and around 10 million of these chains were shared by at least two donors. Raw reads were error-corrected and collapsed into unique sequences by a nearest-neighbor algorithm in which closely related sequences were merged to remove PCR and sequencing errors. To assign V, D and J gene segments, CDR3 sequences were aligned to IMGT reference sequences. Each retained sequence needed at least a six-nucleotide match to both a V gene segment and a J gene segment. Rearrangements were classified as productive when the CDR3 lacked stop codons and remained in frame with V and J, and all other rearrangements were classified as non-productive. Following IMGT convention, CDR3 was defined as the stretch from the second conserved V-encoded cysteine to the conserved J-encoded phenylalanine. Sequences without an unambiguous match to a single V gene segment were excluded from the earlier analysis of about 640 of the donors. In an earlier analysis of 450 to 700 of the donors, V segments were called functional above 56.7% productive rearrangements and were called segregating when the between-donor standard deviation exceeded 5%. A statistical classification framework was developed to diagnose cytomegalovirus status using the catalog of TCR beta chain sequences. A later analysis assigned V and J genes by comparing TCR nucleotide sequences with IMGT/GENE-DB human TR gene sequences. In a later analysis, CDR3 sequences and most-parsimonious VDJ recombination scenarios were assigned using the TCRdist pipeline. In a later analysis, every TCR beta chain was defined by the combination of its CDR3 amino acid sequence and its V-gene family, and reads without a unique V-gene family were dropped. To address suspected cross-contamination and a sequencing artifact, a later analysis removed around 590 highly shared, low-generation-probability nucleotide sequences. For each public chain, a later analysis derived a clonal expansion index from normalized ranks of inferred template counts within each repertoire. A later analysis computed generation probabilities with a VDJ recombination model fitted to out-of-frame rearrangements, and checked the results against IGoR. In a later analysis, hypergeometric tests were used to score TCR-TCR, TCR-HLA and TCR-CMV co-occurrence, with a repertoire-size bias correction applied to TCR pairs. A later analysis estimated false discovery rates by permuting HLA or CMV assignments 20 times. In a later analysis, co-occurring TCRs were grouped with DBSCAN, and TCRdist sequence similarity was added when clustering was performed within HLA-allele-positive subsets. For co-occurrence clustering, repertoires with fewer than 30,000 or more than 120,000 public chains were excluded, along with roughly 5 repertoires with anomalous nucleotide sharing. TCRdb took over this immuneACCESS table, retaining in-frame rearrangements with V and J assigned. Such tables are incomplete; in checked studies, under half of the missing clones stem from an unresolved V gene, and the remainder is unexplained. For V, J and clone size, that table is used; D and trimming come from the DNA. This sample lists about 100,000 clones; around 10% were detected once. About 5.7% of the sample rests with the top ten.

The cohort was made up of hundreds of healthy bone marrow donors. All cohort members were sampled while nominally healthy, although unrecorded immune exposures were likely present. The donor was CMV seropositive and was included in the group of some 290 seropositive cohort members. Every donor gave a peripheral blood sample, and the peripheral blood mononuclear cells from that sample were used for TCR beta sequencing. Genomic DNA extraction from the blood cell samples was performed with the Qiagen DNeasy Blood Extraction Kit. Including the terminal cysteine and phenylalanine, the CDR3 comprises 17 residues. Just the 51-base CDR3 DNA is kept, in frame starting at base 1. The germline ends are 9 bases apart after V is trimmed by 0 bases and J by 0 bases. From a lookup of the germline V gene, CDR1 and CDR2 are MGHDK and SYGVNS.

The receptor was isolated from a middle-aged man in good health and CMV-seropositive. The chain was built from TRBV25-1 and TRBJ2-6; there is no confident call for the D gene. The sample taken for sequencing was PBMCs. The DNA sequence is as follows: TGTGCCAGCAGTGAATATCTGTTGAGCTCTGGGGCCAACGTCCTGACTTTC. It specifies CASSEYLLSSGANVLTF. With the portions outside the CDR3 filled from the reference TRBV25-1 and TRBJ2-6 genes, the complete variable region becomes EADIYQTPRYLVIGTGKKITLECSQTMGHDKMYWYQQDPGMELHLIHYSYGVNSTEKGDLSSESTVSRIRTEHFPLTLESARPSHTSQYLCASSEYLLSSGANVLTFGAGSRLTVL.